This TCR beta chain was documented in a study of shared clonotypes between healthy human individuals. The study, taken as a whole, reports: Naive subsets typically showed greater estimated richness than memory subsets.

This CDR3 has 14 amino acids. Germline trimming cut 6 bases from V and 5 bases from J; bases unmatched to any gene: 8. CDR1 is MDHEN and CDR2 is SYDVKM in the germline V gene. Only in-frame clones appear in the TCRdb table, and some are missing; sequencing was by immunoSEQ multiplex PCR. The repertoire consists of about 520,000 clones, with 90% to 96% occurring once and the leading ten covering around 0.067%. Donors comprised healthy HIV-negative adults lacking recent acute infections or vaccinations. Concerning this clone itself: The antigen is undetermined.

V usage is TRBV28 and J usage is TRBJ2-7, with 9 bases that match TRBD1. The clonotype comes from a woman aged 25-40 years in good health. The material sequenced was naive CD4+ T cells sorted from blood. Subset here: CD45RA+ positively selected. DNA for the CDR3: TGTGCCAGCAGCCGCACAGGGGGCTTCCACGAGCAGTACTTC. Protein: CASSRTGGFHEQYF.